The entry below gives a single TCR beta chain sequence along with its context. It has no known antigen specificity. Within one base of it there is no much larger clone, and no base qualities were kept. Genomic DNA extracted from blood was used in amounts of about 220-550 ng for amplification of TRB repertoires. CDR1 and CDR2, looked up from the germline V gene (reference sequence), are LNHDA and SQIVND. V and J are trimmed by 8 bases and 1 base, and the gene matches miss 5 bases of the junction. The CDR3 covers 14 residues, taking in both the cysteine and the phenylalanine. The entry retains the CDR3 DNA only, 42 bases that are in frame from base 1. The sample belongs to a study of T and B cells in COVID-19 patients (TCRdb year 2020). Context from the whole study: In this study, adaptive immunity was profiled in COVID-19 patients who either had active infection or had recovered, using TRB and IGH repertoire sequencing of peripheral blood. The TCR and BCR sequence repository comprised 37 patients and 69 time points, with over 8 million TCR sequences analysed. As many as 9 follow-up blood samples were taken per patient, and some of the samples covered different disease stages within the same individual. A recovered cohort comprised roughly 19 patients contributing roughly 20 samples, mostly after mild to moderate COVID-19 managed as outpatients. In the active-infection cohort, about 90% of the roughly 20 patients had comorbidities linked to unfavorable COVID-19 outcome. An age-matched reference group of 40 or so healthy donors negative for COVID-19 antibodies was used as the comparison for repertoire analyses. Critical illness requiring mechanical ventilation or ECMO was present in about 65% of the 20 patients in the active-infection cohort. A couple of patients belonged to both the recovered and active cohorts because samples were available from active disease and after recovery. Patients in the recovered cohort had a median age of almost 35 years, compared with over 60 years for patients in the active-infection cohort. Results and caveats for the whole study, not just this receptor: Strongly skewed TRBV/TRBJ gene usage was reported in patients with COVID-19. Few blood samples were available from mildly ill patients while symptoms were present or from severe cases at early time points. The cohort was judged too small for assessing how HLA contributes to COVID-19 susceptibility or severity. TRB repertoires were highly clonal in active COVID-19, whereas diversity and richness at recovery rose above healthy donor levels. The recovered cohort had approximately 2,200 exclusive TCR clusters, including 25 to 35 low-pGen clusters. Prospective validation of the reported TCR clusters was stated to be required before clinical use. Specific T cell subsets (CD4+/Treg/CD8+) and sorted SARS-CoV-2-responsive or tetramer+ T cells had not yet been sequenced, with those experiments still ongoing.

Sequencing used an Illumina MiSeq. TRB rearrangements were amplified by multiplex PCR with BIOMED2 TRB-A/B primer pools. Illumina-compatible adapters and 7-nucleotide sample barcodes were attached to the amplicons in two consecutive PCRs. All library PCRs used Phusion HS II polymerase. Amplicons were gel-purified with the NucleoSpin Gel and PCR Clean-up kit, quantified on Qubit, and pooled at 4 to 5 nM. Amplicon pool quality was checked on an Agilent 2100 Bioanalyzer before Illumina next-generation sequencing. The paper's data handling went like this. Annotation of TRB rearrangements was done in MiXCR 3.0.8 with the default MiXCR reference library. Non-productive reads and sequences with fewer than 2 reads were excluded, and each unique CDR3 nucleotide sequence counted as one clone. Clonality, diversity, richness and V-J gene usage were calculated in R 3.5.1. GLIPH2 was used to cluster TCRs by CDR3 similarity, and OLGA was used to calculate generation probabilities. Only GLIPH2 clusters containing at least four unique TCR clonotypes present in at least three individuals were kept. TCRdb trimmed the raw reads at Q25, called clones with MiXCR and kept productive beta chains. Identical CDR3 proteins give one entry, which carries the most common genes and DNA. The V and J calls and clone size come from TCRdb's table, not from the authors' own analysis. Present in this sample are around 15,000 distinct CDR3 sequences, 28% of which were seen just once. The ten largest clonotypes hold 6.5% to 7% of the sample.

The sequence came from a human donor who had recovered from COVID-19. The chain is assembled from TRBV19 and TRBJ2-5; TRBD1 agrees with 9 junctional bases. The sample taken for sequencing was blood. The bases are TGTGCCAGTGGGGGACAGGGCCGCCAAGAGACCCAGTACTTC. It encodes CASGGQGRQETQYF. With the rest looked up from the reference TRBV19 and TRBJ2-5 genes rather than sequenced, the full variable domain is DGGITQSPKYLFRKEGQNVTLSCEQNLNHDAMYWYRQDPGQGLRLIYYSQIVNDFQKGDIAEGYSVSREKKESFPLTVTSAQKNPTAFYLCASGGQGRQETQYFGPGTRLLVL.